This entry features one T cell receptor (beta chain) sequence. This specimen belongs to a study of control samples from healthy donors and cancer patients. Libraries were prepared by immunoSEQ multiplex PCR; TCRdb keeps only in-frame clonotypes and omits some of them. The sample comprises about 45,000 clones, 75% to 95% of which are singletons, and more than 20% rests with the top ten. From germline, CDR1 is LGHNA and CDR2 YNFKEQ. Trimming cost V 1 base and J 0 bases, with 7 bases left between them. This CDR3 region has 15 residues. The chain combines TRBV4-2 with TRBJ2-1; D gene uncertain. The sample was PBMCs. The TCR comes from a woman aged 40 to 50 with head and neck cancer. The CDR3 reads CASSQADTSYNEQFF. The DNA of the CDR3 is TGTGCCAGCAGCCAAGCCGACACCTCCTACAATGAGCAGTTCTTC.